The subject of this entry is one T cell receptor (beta chain). Antigen unknown. HIV-negative, healthy adults without recent acute infections or vaccinations were the donors. Each subset's genomic DNA was split evenly across several immunoSEQ plates. The assay was immunoSEQ multiplex PCR, and TCRdb's table has in-frame clones only and misses some. The sample lists some 630,000 clones, about 78% seen once, with approximately 1.8% in the top ten. This sample is part of a study of shared clonotypes between healthy human individuals. Overall study results and limits: Shared clonotypes: 4.5% to 5% naive CD4, under 4% naive CD8, less than 2.5% memory CD4, 0.4% memory CD8. Non-shared clonotypes showed lower generation probabilities than clonotypes common to all four donors.

This TCR derives from a woman younger than 45 in good health. The source material was memory CD4+ T cells sorted from blood. The sample's subset: CD45RA-negative fraction.

CDR3 DNA: TGTGCCAGCAGCCCGCCCCGGACAGATAAGGCGGGTCAGCCCCAGCATTTT. This gives the protein CASSPPRTDKAGQPQHF. The V call is TRBV7-8, the J call TRBJ1-5; perhaps TRBD1 as D (6 bases). The CDR3 spans 17 residues. Per the germline V gene, CDR1 is SGHVS and CDR2 is FQNEAQ. V was clipped by 5 bases and J by 6 bases, with 23 bases between them.